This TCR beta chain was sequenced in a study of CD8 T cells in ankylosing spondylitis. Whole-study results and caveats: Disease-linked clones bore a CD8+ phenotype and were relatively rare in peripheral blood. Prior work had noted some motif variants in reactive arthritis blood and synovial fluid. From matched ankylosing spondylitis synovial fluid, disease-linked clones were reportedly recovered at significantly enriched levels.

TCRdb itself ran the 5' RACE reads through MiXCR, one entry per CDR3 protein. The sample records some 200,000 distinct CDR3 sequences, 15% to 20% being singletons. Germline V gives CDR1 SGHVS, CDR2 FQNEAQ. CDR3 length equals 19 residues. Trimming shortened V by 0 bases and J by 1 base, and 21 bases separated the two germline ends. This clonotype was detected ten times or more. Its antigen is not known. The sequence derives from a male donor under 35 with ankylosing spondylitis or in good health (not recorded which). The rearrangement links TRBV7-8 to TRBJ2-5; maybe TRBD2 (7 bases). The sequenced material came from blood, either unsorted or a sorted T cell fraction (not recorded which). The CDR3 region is CASSLAGGALRNTQETQYF. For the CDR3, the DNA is TGTGCCAGCAGCTTAGCGGGGGGGGCCCTACGGAATACCCAAGAGACCCAGTACTTC.